Listed here are 4 T cell receptor beta chains from one sample, sequenced in a study of OX40 agonist ivuxolimab in advanced cancers. Sequencing used immunoSEQ multiplex PCR; TCRdb keeps in-frame clones, though not all of them. The sample yields tens of thousands of clones, approximately 90% seen once. The sequenced sample was CD4+ or CD8+ T cells sorted from blood, obtained in a trial of the OX40 agonist ivuxolimab. The receptors were sampled from an adult with an advanced solid tumor such as melanoma, head and neck, liver or kidney cancer.

The CDR3: CAISEWGQGTEAFF. CDR3 sequence (DNA): TGTGCCATCAGTGAGTGGGGGCAGGGCACTGAAGCTTTCTTT. The chain employs TRBV10-3 and TRBJ1-1, with D maybe TRBD1 (6 bases). The CDR3 is 14 residues long. Trimming took off 1 base at V and 4 bases at J, with 10 bases between the two ends. CDR1 and CDR2 (germline): ENHRY, SYGVKD.

This chain connects TRBV11-3 to TRBJ2-3, with TRBD2 matching 9 bases. This CDR3 is built from 15 residues. Looked up from germline, CDR1 is SGHNT and CDR2 is YENEEA. V shed 4 bases, J shed 4 bases, and the junction held 6 bases outside the gene matches. CDR3 DNA: TGTGCCAGCAGCTCAAGCGGGAGGAGTGCAGATACGCAGTATTTT. Encoded protein: CASSSSGRSADTQYF.

The rearrangement links TRBV6-5 to TRBJ1-1; 7 bases fit TRBD1. CDR3 size: 14 residues. Germline trimming cut 0 bases from V and 8 bases from J; bases unmatched to any gene: 6. The germline CDR1 and CDR2 sequences are MNHEY and SVGAGI. The CDR3 here is CASSYSSRGPEAFF. For the CDR3, the DNA is TGTGCCAGCAGTTACTCGAGTAGGGGGCCGGAAGCTTTCTTT.

The V call is TRBV5-1, the J call TRBJ2-3; TRBD2 matches at 9 bases. The CDR3 sequence is 18 residues long. Germline V gene sequence: CDR1 SGHRS, CDR2 YFSETQ. V shed 4 bases, J shed 4 bases, and the junction held 16 bases outside the gene matches. CDR3 bases: TGCGCCAGCAGCAGCTCCATTAGGAGTAGCGGGAGCGCAGATACGCAGTATTTT. Its translation is CASSSSIRSSGSADTQYF.